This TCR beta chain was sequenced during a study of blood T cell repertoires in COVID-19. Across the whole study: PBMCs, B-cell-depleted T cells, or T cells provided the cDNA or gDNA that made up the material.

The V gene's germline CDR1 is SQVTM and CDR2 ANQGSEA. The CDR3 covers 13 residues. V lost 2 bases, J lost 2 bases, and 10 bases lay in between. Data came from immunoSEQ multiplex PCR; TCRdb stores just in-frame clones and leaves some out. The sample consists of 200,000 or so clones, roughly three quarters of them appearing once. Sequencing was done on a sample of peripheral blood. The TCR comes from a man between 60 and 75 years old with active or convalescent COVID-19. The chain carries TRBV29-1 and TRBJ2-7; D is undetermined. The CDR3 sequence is CSVESVRTYEQYF. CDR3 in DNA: TGCAGCGTTGAAAGCGTGCGGACCTACGAGCAGTACTTC.